These 7 T cell receptor beta chains originate from one sample sequenced in a study of blood T cells in healthy people across ages. Combining a sample-barcoded 5' primer with a J-beta primer mix, a second PCR ran for roughly 6 to 12 cycles. Each CDR3 protein gets one entry after TCRdb re-called the 5' RACE reads with MiXCR. The sample holds about 670,000 distinct CDR3 sequences, about 51% seen once. The specimen was blood. The receptor source for this set is an elderly woman in good health.

In its sample, this clonotype was seen a few times. A much more abundant neighbour one base away suggests this may be a read error. The chain carries TRBV6-6 and TRBJ2-7; 7 bases align to TRBD2. With 7 bases clipped from V and 7 bases from J, the junction kept 19 bases outside the gene matches. Germline lookup yields CDR1 MNHNY and CDR2 SVGAGI (reference sequence). The CDR3 loop spans 16 amino acids. The CDR3, as DNA: TGTGCCAGCACCTCCCGGGCGGGGGAATACTACAATGAGCAGTACTTC. It encodes CASTSRAGEYYNEQYF.

Turning to this clonotype: A much more abundant neighbour one base away suggests this may be a read error. V usage is TRBV5-5 and J usage is TRBJ1-4, with D uncertain. The CDR3 has 16 residues. Germline values: CDR1 SGHKS, CDR2 YYEKEE (reference sequence). The CDR3, as DNA: TGTGCCAACAGCTCGGGAGACGCCGCGGCTAATGAAAAACTGTTTTTT. This sequence encodes CANSSGDAAANEKLFF.

The DNA for the CDR3 is TGCAGTGTCCCGGGACTAGAGACCCAGTACTTC. It specifies CSVPGLETQYF. The V call is TRBV20-1, the J call TRBJ2-5; possibly TRBD2 for D (6 bases). V lost 7 bases and J 4 bases, leaving 10 bases between the germline ends. There are 11 residues in the CDR3. Germline CDR1 DFQATT, CDR2 SNEGSKA (reference sequence).

This sequence joins TRBV27 and TRBJ2-6; D is possibly TRBD2 (6 bases). Deletions cut 3 bases from V and 10 bases from J, with 7 bases between. The CDR3 runs to 12 residues. Germline lookup yields CDR1 MNHEY and CDR2 SMNVEV (reference sequence). The CDR3 DNA reads TGTGCCAGCAGTTTGGGGGGAAACGTCCTGACTTTC. It yields the protein CASSLGGNVLTF.

This clonotype was counted many times. V and J are TRBV12-3 or TRBV12-4 and TRBJ2-7, with D unresolved. Trimming removed 3 bases from V and 2 bases from J, with 11 bases in between. The CDR3 runs to 14 residues. The CDR3 nucleotides are TGTGCCAGCAGTTTCGGGCAGGTTACCTACGAGCAGTACTTC. This codes for CASSFGQVTYEQYF.

This clonotype was detected many times. The chain has TRBV29-1 and TRBJ1-1, with D possibly being TRBD1 (5 bases). V lost 1 base to trimming and J lost 1 base, with 16 bases between them. Germline V gene data show CDR1 as SQVTM and CDR2 as ANQGSEA. This CDR3 is built from 16 residues. The CDR3 is CSVEVGGAQRNTEAFF. In DNA form, the CDR3 reads TGCAGCGTTGAAGTTGGGGGAGCTCAGAGGAACACTGAAGCTTTCTTT.

This clonotype has a count of ten or more. The V call is TRBV6-6, the J call TRBJ1-6; D uncertain. This CDR3 is built from 15 residues. V was clipped by 7 bases and J by 0 bases, with 10 bases between them. Per germline, CDR1 MNHNY and CDR2 SVGAGI (reference sequence). Written as DNA, the CDR3 is TGTGCCAGCAACATACAGAGCTCCTATAATTCACCCCTCCACTTT. Its protein is CASNIQSSYNSPLHF.